The rows below give T cell receptor beta chains drawn from one sample of a study of OX40 agonist ivuxolimab in advanced cancers. TCRdb's table, derived via immunoSEQ multiplex PCR, lists solely in-frame clones and lacks some. The table records 45,000 to 65,000 clones, 85% to 90% of them present only once. Sequences were derived from CD4+ or CD8+ T cells sorted from blood, sampled in a trial of the OX40 agonist ivuxolimab. All receptors derive from an adult with an advanced solid tumor such as melanoma, head and neck, liver or kidney cancer. The CDR3 runs from the conserved cysteine through the conserved F or W. A D gene is named only where the DNA matches it firmly. Size is stated for part of the rows, as once, few or many counts, or as a class when the clone is expanded.

>.|.|TRBV6-1|TRBJ2-7
CASSEVGPFYEQYF
TGTGCCAGCAGTGAAGTGGGGCCATTCTACGAGCAGTACTTC
>.|.|TRBV4-1|TRBJ2-5
CASSQALQPQETQYF
TGCGCCAGCAGCCAGGCTCTTCAGCCTCAAGAGACCCAGTACTTC
>.|.|TRBV28|TRBJ2-7
CASSLGLIYEQYF
TGTGCCAGCTCCCTGGGACTGATCTACGAGCAGTACTTC
>.|.|TRBV6-6|TRBJ2-1
CASSYPDRVDNEQFF
TGTGCCAGCAGTTACCCGGACAGAGTTGACAATGAGCAGTTCTTC
>TRBD2|.|TRBV19|TRBJ2-2
CATRTSGFTGELFF
TGTGCCACTAGGACTAGCGGATTCACCGGGGAGCTGTTTTTT
>TRBD2|.|TRBV6-6|TRBJ2-3
CASSSQLAGGRDTQYF
TGTGCCAGCAGCTCTCAACTAGCGGGAGGAAGAGATACGCAGTATTTT
>TRBD1|.|TRBV28|TRBJ1-2
CASTPDSRDLRTGHSIPYGYTF
TGTGCCAGCACACCCGATTCCCGCGACCTTAGGACAGGGCACTCCATCCCTTATGGCTACACCTTC
>.|.|TRBV9|TRBJ2-3
CASSVVEGVTDTQYF
TGTGCCAGCAGCGTAGTGGAGGGAGTCACAGATACGCAGTATTTT
>.|.|TRBV7-8|TRBJ1-1
CASSANRARNTEAFF
TGTGCCAGCAGCGCGAACAGGGCCAGGAACACTGAAGCTTTCTTT
>TRBD2|.|TRBV5-1|TRBJ2-5
CASSLGLAGGYKETQYF
TGCGCCAGCAGCTTGGGTCTAGCGGGGGGGTACAAAGAGACCCAGTACTTC
>TRBD1|.|TRBV2|TRBJ1-1
CASRFRGSTEAFF
TGTGCCAGCAGATTCAGGGGGTCCACTGAAGCTTTCTTT
>.|.|TRBV10-3|TRBJ1-5
CAISESWGGNQPQHF
TGTGCCATCAGTGAGTCTTGGGGTGGCAATCAGCCCCAGCATTTT
>.|.|TRBV19|TRBJ2-7
CASSKTNYYEQYF
TGTGCCAGTAGTAAAACGAATTACTACGAGCAGTACTTC
>TRBD2|.|TRBV5-4|TRBJ2-5
CASSLEVGGRETQYF
TGTGCCAGCAGCTTGGAGGTGGGAGGGAGGGAGACCCAGTACTTC
>TRBD2|.|TRBV11-2|TRBJ2-1
CASSRRLAGGPVDEQFF
TGTGCCAGCAGCCGGAGACTAGCGGGAGGGCCGGTGGATGAGCAGTTCTTC
>TRBD1|.|TRBV10-3|TRBJ2-3
CAISGAPDRGLDTQYF
TGTGCCATCAGTGGCGCACCGGACAGGGGGCTAGATACGCAGTATTTT
>.|once|TRBV2|TRBJ2-1
CASSEFWGRQFF
TGTGCCAGCAGTGAGTTCTGGGGTAGGCAGTTCTTC
>.|.|TRBV5-1|TRBJ2-3
CASSLSVAPDTQYF
TGCGCCAGCAGCTTGAGTGTGGCCCCAGATACGCAGTATTTT
>.|.|TRBV11-2|TRBJ1-6
CASSFREQGGAPLHF
TGTGCCAGCAGCTTCCGGGAACAGGGAGGGGCACCCCTCCACTTT
>.|.|TRBV19|TRBJ1-5
CASSRSANQPQHF
TGTGCCAGTAGTAGGTCAGCCAATCAGCCCCAGCATTTT
>TRBD1|.|TRBV11-2|TRBJ2-3
CASSSDRARPTDTQYF
TGTGCCAGCAGCTCCGACAGGGCACGGCCCACAGATACGCAGTATTTT
>TRBD2|.|TRBV5-1|TRBJ2-5
CASKSQAGVQETQYF
TGCGCCAGCAAAAGCCAAGCGGGAGTTCAAGAGACCCAGTACTTC
>TRBD1|.|TRBV5-8|TRBJ1-1
CASSPTGGYTEAFF
TGTGCCAGCAGCCCGACAGGGGGCTACACTGAAGCTTTCTTT
>.|once|TRBV18|TRBJ1-2
CASSPGGSEGYGYTF
TGTGCCAGCTCACCAGGGGGGTCGGAAGGTTATGGCTACACCTTC
>TRBD1|.|TRBV28|TRBJ1-4
CASSPPITGAFATNEKLFF
TGTGCCAGCAGCCCGCCTATTACAGGGGCCTTTGCAACTAATGAAAAACTGTTTTTT
>TRBD1|.|TRBV5-1|TRBJ2-1
CASSPGQGGYNEQFF
TGCGCCAGCAGCCCGGGACAGGGAGGATACAATGAGCAGTTCTTC
>TRBD2|.|TRBV9|TRBJ2-3
CASSVSGRGDTQYF
TGTGCCAGCAGCGTAAGCGGGAGAGGGGATACGCAGTATTTT
>.|.|TRBV27|TRBJ2-3
CASRWGGPADTQYF
TGTGCCAGCAGATGGGGGGGGCCGGCAGATACGCAGTATTTT
>TRBD2|.|TRBV29-1|TRBJ2-2
CSVGELAGGNGELFF
TGCAGCGTTGGCGAGCTAGCGGGAGGGAACGGGGAGCTGTTTTTT
>.|.|TRBV28|TRBJ1-1
CASSLRGALAEAFF
TGTGCCAGCAGTTTACGGGGGGCGCTGGCTGAAGCTTTCTTT
>.|.|TRBV9|TRBJ1-1
CASSVLQNTEAFF
TGTGCCAGCAGCGTGCTTCAGAACACTGAAGCTTTCTTT
>.|.|TRBV28|TRBJ2-4
CASSHLGVAKNIQYF
TGTGCCAGCAGCCACCTAGGGGTAGCCAAAAACATTCAGTACTTC
>TRBD2|.|TRBV7-2|TRBJ2-1
CASSLSWTSGNNEQFF
TGTGCCAGCAGCTTAAGTTGGACTAGCGGCAACAATGAGCAGTTCTTC
>TRBD2|.|TRBV28|TRBJ2-7
CASSLGVGTRSYEQYF
TGTGCCAGCAGTTTAGGGGTCGGGACTAGGTCCTACGAGCAGTACTTC
>TRBD2|once|TRBV19|TRBJ2-7
CASKKREAPPYEQYF
TGTGCCTCCAAGAAGCGGGAGGCCCCCCCCTACGAGCAGTACTTC
>.|once|TRBV6-1|TRBJ1-2
CASSEVGGLRDYGYTF
TGTGCCAGCAGTGAAGTAGGTGGGCTTAGGGACTATGGCTACACCTTC
>.|.|TRBV19|TRBJ1-1
CASAGEQIRATEAFF
TGTGCTTCGGCGGGCGAGCAGATACGGGCCACTGAAGCTTTCTTT
>.|.|TRBV2|TRBJ1-5
CASSGGELAQHF
TGTGCCAGCAGTGGGGGGGAACTGGCCCAGCATTTT
>.|.|TRBV5-5|TRBJ2-7
CASSFHEDGQKRSSYEQYF
TGTGCCAGCAGCTTTCATGAGGACGGGCAAAAGCGAAGCTCCTACGAGCAGTACTTC
>TRBD2|.|TRBV5-4|TRBJ2-7
CASSLVGGSSYEQYF
TGTGCCAGCAGCTTGGTGGGCGGGAGCTCCTACGAGCAGTACTTC
>TRBD2|.|TRBV5-1|TRBJ2-1
CASRRLAGAGEQFF
TGCGCCAGCAGACGCTTAGCGGGAGCAGGTGAGCAGTTCTTC
>.|.|TRBV5-1|TRBJ1-1
CASSLQSTYRADTEAFF
TGCGCCAGCAGCTTGCAGAGCACGTACAGGGCCGACACTGAAGCTTTCTTT
>.|.|TRBV6-5|TRBJ2-1
CASKSGPVNEQFF
TGTGCCAGCAAAAGCGGGCCAGTAAATGAGCAGTTCTTC
>.|.|TRBV9|TRBJ2-5
CASSGRGDPGETQYF
TGTGCCAGCAGCGGACGAGGGGATCCGGGGGAGACCCAGTACTTC
>TRBD1|.|TRBV19|TRBJ2-2
CASSITGGSTGELFF
TGTGCCAGTAGTATTACAGGGGGGAGCACCGGGGAGCTGTTTTTT
>.|once|TRBV5-1|TRBJ2-5
CASSLGSGPGETQYF
TGCGCCAGCAGCTTGGGGTCGGGGCCTGGGGAGACCCAGTACTTC
>TRBD2|.|TRBV6-1|TRBJ2-7
CASSLAGDIYEQYF
TGTGCCAGCAGCTTAGCGGGAGATATATACGAGCAGTACTTC
>.|once|TRBV12-1|TRBJ2-5
CASSSRDRRYQETQYF
TGTGCCAGCAGCTCCCGGGACCGCAGGTACCAAGAGACCCAGTACTTC
>TRBD1|.|TRBV30|TRBJ1-5
CAWNGGAGGYQPQHF
TGTGCCTGGAACGGGGGAGCAGGGGGCTATCAGCCCCAGCATTTT
>.|.|TRBV5-4|TRBJ2-1
CASSLAGTRDEQFF
TGTGCCAGCAGCTTGGCAGGGACGCGGGATGAGCAGTTCTTC
>TRBD1|.|TRBV11-3|TRBJ2-2
CASSATGVKAGELFF
TGTGCCAGCAGCGCGACAGGGGTTAAGGCCGGGGAGCTGTTTTTT
>TRBD1|few|TRBV28|TRBJ1-5
CASSTGQGGNQPQHF
TGTGCCAGCAGCACTGGACAGGGGGGCAATCAGCCCCAGCATTTT
>.|.|TRBV30|TRBJ1-5
CAWSGGNQPQHF
TGTGCCTGGAGCGGAGGGAATCAGCCCCAGCATTTT
>TRBD1|.|TRBV28|TRBJ1-2
CASSPGQPYGYTF
TGTGCCAGCAGCCCGGGACAGCCCTATGGCTACACCTTC
>TRBD1|.|TRBV9|TRBJ1-2
CASSARDRSYGYTF
TGTGCCAGCAGCGCCCGGGACAGAAGCTATGGCTACACCTTC
>TRBD2|.|TRBV5-1|TRBJ2-5
CASSDGTSGIEETQYF
TGCGCCAGCAGCGACGGGACTAGCGGGATAGAAGAGACCCAGTACTTC
>.|few|TRBV30|TRBJ2-7
CAWRDRYEQYF
TGTGCCTGGAGAGACAGATACGAGCAGTACTTC
>TRBD1|medium-sized|TRBV5-6|TRBJ2-2
CASSLPGQGSLTGELFF
TGTGCCAGCAGCCTACCGGGACAGGGGTCCCTAACCGGGGAGCTGTTTTTT
>TRBD1|.|TRBV2|TRBJ2-4
CASTGQGRNIQYF
TGTGCCAGCACCGGACAGGGGAGAAACATTCAGTACTTC